This T cell receptor (beta chain) came from a study of cytomegalovirus exposure and HLA in healthy donors. Whole-study context: Genotyping showed roughly 77% of over 350 donors falling in the Caucasian-associated ancestry cluster.

Nominally healthy donors were sampled, though unrecorded immune exposures were likely. Study observations and caveats: Analysis was carried out at a later point, and it linked a missense DCLRE1C variant to TCR beta V- and J-gene trimming.

PCR was performed using 60 Vbeta and 13 Jbeta primers. Sequencing was performed with immunoSEQ multiplex PCR; in TCRdb, only in-frame clones are kept and a portion is missing. The sample has about 200,000 clones, about 80% seen once. About this clone: The antigen remains undetermined.

CDR1 is SGHRS and CDR2 is YFSETQ in the germline V gene. This CDR3 spans 16 amino acids. V lost 4 bases to trimming and J lost 0 bases, with 13 bases between them. Sequencing was done on a sample of PBMCs. The genes are TRBV5-1 and TRBJ2-2; maybe TRBD2 (6 bases). This clonotype was sampled from a young man in good health and CMV-seronegative. CDR3 in amino acids: CASSPTTRSNTGELFF. CDR3 nucleotides: TGCGCCAGCAGCCCAACGACTAGGTCGAACACCGGGGAGCTGTTTTTT.